This T cell receptor (beta chain) was profiled in a study of shared clonotypes between healthy human individuals. The germline V and J ends were trimmed by 0 bases and 1 base, with 3 bases remaining between them. Per germline, CDR1 ENHRY and CDR2 SYGVKD. The CDR3 totals 13 residues. The sample holds many counts of this clone. The sample holds other DNA sequences that translate to the same CDR3. Measured with immunoSEQ multiplex PCR; TCRdb has only the in-frame clones, and not every one. The sample consists of about 2 million clones, roughly 94% of them appearing once. The sequence was obtained from a man between 18 and 35 years old in good health. Sequencing was performed on naive CD4+ T cells sorted from blood. Indicated subset: CD45RA+ positively selected. The rearrangement joins TRBV10-3 to TRBJ1-1; D gene uncertain. The CDR3: CAISESGNTEAFF. The CDR3 bases are TGTGCCATCAGTGAGTCCGGGAACACTGAAGCTTTCTTT.